Listed below are T cell receptor beta chains from one sample, sequenced in a study of shared clonotypes between healthy human individuals. The method was immunoSEQ multiplex PCR; TCRdb's version includes in-frame clones alone and lacks a portion of them. The sample has under 1,100,000 clones, about 75% seen once. Sequencing input: memory CD4+ T cells sorted from blood. These receptor sequences come from a man between 18 and 29 years old in good health. Each CDR3 is given with its conserved first and last residue. The D gene is left open where the match is weak. Clone size is given for some rows only: seen once, a few or many times, or a class if the clone is expanded.

NA	TRBJ1-4	TRBV5-1	NA	TGCGCCAGCAGCTTTCTTGGGGCAACTAATGAAAAACTGTTTTTT	CASSFLGATNEKLFF
NA	TRBJ1-4	TRBV5-6	NA	TGTGCCAGCAGCTCCGGACAGCTTTATCTTAATGAAAAACTGTTTTTT	CASSSGQLYLNEKLFF
NA	TRBJ2-6	TRBV5-1	NA	TGCGCCAGCAGCTCACTAGATCCTGGGGCCAACGTCCTGACTTTC	CASSSLDPGANVLTF
NA	TRBJ2-3	TRBV15	NA	TGTGCCACCAGCAGAGGGGGGTCGGGTTCTGTCACAGATACGCAGTATTTT	CATSRGGSGSVTDTQYF
TRBD2	TRBJ2-2	TRBV7-2	once	TGTGCCAGCAGATTGGGACTAGATAAAAGTTACACCGGGGAGCTGTTTTTT	CASRLGLDKSYTGELFF
NA	TRBJ2-7	TRBV5-6	NA	TGTGCCAGCAGCTTTGTTTCCGGGGCTCAATTCTACGAGCAGTACTTC	CASSFVSGAQFYEQYF
NA	TRBJ1-5	TRBV29-1	NA	TGCAGCGCTGCGGGAAGTGTGGGGGGCAATCAGCCCCAGCATTTT	CSAAGSVGGNQPQHF
NA	TRBJ2-5	TRBV18	NA	TGTGCCAGCTCACCAAAGGGCAGGGTCTGGGAGACCCAGTACTTC	CASSPKGRVWETQYF
TRBD2	TRBJ2-5	TRBV7-6	NA	TGTGCCAGCAGCTTAGTTGGGACTAGCGGGGGCCTCAGAGAGACCCAGTACTTC	CASSLVGTSGGLRETQYF
TRBD1	TRBJ2-5	TRBV2	few	TGTGCCAGCAGAGCCTTGGGACAGTCCCAAGAGACCCAGTACTTC	CASRALGQSQETQYF
NA	TRBJ2-7	TRBV30	once	TGTGCCTGGAGCCGGAAGGGACTCTACGAGCAGTACTTC	CAWSRKGLYEQYF
NA	TRBJ2-7	TRBV7-2	NA	TGTGCCAGCAGCTTAGCGTTCGGCAGCGGGTTGTACGAGCAGTACTTC	CASSLAFGSGLYEQYF
NA	TRBJ1-5	TRBV15	few	TGTGCCACCAGCAGAGAGAAGGGAGGCAATCAGCCCCAGCATTTT	CATSREKGGNQPQHF
NA	TRBJ2-7	TRBV7-2	NA	TGTGCCAGCAGCTTAGGTGGGGTTTACGAGCAGTACTTC	CASSLGGVYEQYF
TRBD1	TRBJ1-1	TRBV9	once	TGTGCCAGCAGCGTAGACGGCGCAGGGGGCACTGAAGCTTTCTTT	CASSVDGAGGTEAFF
NA	TRBJ2-4	TRBV6-1	NA	TGTGCCAGCAGTGATGGGGCTCTAGCCAAAAACATTCAGTACTTC	CASSDGALAKNIQYF
TRBD2	TRBJ2-7	TRBV20-1	few	TGCAGTGCTTCTCTAGCGGACGAGCAGTACTTC	CSASLADEQYF
TRBD1	TRBJ2-2	TRBV6-1	NA	TGTGCCAGCAGCGCCCGACAGGGGGTCACCGGGGAGCTGTTTTTT	CASSARQGVTGELFF
NA	TRBJ2-2	TRBV25-1	NA	TGTGCCAGCAGTGGTCGCCAGGGAGTTTTCGGGGAGCTGTTTTTT	CASSGRQGVFGELFF
NA	TRBJ1-1	TRBV6-6	many	TGTGCCAGCAGTTACCCGACGAACACTGAAGCTTTCTTT	CASSYPTNTEAFF
NA	TRBJ1-2	TRBV6-1	NA	TGTGCCAGCATTGAGAACGTGGGACGGCTTGGCTACACCTTC	CASIENVGRLGYTF
NA	TRBJ2-7	TRBV6-5	NA	TGTGCCAGCAGTTACTCGGGGAGGGGGGAACCCTACGAGCAGTACTTC	CASSYSGRGEPYEQYF
TRBD1	TRBJ1-5	TRBV7-8	NA	TGTGCCAGCAGCTTAGGTTCGACAGGGGCGGCTCAGCCCCAGCATTTT	CASSLGSTGAAQPQHF
TRBD2	TRBJ2-3	TRBV18	NA	TGTGCCAGCTCATCGACCCTATCGGGACTAGCGGGAGTAACAGATACGCAGTATTTT	CASSSTLSGLAGVTDTQYF
TRBD2	TRBJ2-5	TRBV6-6	NA	TGTGCCAGCAGCCCTAGCGGGGGACAAGAGACCCAGTACTTC	CASSPSGGQETQYF
NA	TRBJ2-5	TRBV5-4	NA	TGTGCCAGCAGCTTGGGACTGACACAAGAGACCCAGTACTTC	CASSLGLTQETQYF
NA	TRBJ2-7	TRBV7-9	NA	TGTGCCAGCAGTAGGGTAGGGACCTACGAGCAGTACTTC	CASSRVGTYEQYF
TRBD1	TRBJ1-1	TRBV7-9	NA	TGTGCCAGCAGCCCGAGGGCCAGGGGGCGAGTAGGGACTGAAGCTTTCTTT	CASSPRARGRVGTEAFF
NA	TRBJ2-5	TRBV11-2	NA	TGTGCCAGCAGCTTAGACCGCGGGACGGTTCAAGAGACCCAGTACTTC	CASSLDRGTVQETQYF
NA	TRBJ1-6	TRBV6-6	NA	TGTGCCAGCAGGACCGCTGACTCACCCCTCCACTTT	CASRTADSPLHF
TRBD1	TRBJ1-6	TRBV7-2	NA	TGTGCCAGCAGCAGGGGACAGAGTAATTCACCCCTCCACTTT	CASSRGQSNSPLHF
TRBD1	TRBJ2-5	TRBV7-9	NA	TGTGCCAGCAGCTCGACAGGGGGCATGGAGACCCAGTACTTC	CASSSTGGMETQYF
NA	TRBJ1-5	TRBV6-1	NA	TGTGCCAGCAGTGAACGGGGGGCTAACCAGCCCCAGCATTTT	CASSERGANQPQHF
TRBD2	TRBJ2-2	TRBV28	NA	TGTGCCAGCAGTTTCGGGACTAGCGGGAAGACCGGGGAGCTGTTTTTT	CASSFGTSGKTGELFF
NA	TRBJ2-6	TRBV14	few	TGTGCCAGCAGCCGACACGTACCCGGGGCCTCTGGGGCCAACGTCCTGACTTTC	CASSRHVPGASGANVLTF
NA	TRBJ1-3	TRBV19	few	TGTGCCAGCATGGACTCGGGAGTCTCTGGAAACACCATATATTTT	CASMDSGVSGNTIYF
NA	TRBJ2-6	TRBV2	NA	TGTGCCAGCAGTTTTACCGGGTCCTCTGGGGCCAACGTCCTGACTTTC	CASSFTGSSGANVLTF
NA	TRBJ2-2	TRBV5-1	NA	TGCGCCAGCAGCGGCCGGGACCAGAACACCGGGGAGCTGTTTTTT	CASSGRDQNTGELFF
TRBD2	TRBJ2-5	TRBV5-4	NA	TGTGCCAGCAGTTCGGGACTAGCGGGGGGGCAAGAGACCCAGTACTTC	CASSSGLAGGQETQYF
TRBD1	TRBJ1-3	TRBV7-3	NA	TGTGCCAGCAGCTTAGGGACAGCATACTCTGGAAACACCATATATTTT	CASSLGTAYSGNTIYF
TRBD1	TRBJ1-6	TRBV5-1	NA	TGCGCCAGCAGCCTAGGACAGGGAGGATCACCCCTCCACTTT	CASSLGQGGSPLHF
NA	TRBJ2-2	TRBV6-5	NA	TGTGCCAGCAGTTACGAGGCAGGGCCCGGGGAGCTGTTTTTT	CASSYEAGPGELFF
NA	TRBJ2-5	TRBV5-4	few	TGTGCCAGCAGTTCAGAAACTGGGACCGGAGAGACCCAGTACTTC	CASSSETGTGETQYF
NA	TRBJ1-4	TRBV5-1	NA	TGCGCCAGCAGACAGGGCGGGGCGAGGACTAATGAAAAACTGTTTTTT	CASRQGGARTNEKLFF
NA	TRBJ2-3	TRBV4-3	once	TGCGCCAGCAGCCACCGTTGGGGCATCGGGAGTGCAGATACGCAGTATTTT	CASSHRWGIGSADTQYF
TRBD1	TRBJ1-5	TRBV27	NA	TGTGCCAGCAGTCCAGGGGGCGCAGGGAATCAGCCCCAGCATTTT	CASSPGGAGNQPQHF
NA	TRBJ2-7	TRBV7-7	NA	TGTGCTAGCAGCGCCGGGTCTAAGGGGAGCTACGAGCAGTACTTC	CASSAGSKGSYEQYF
TRBD2	TRBJ2-3	TRBV10-3	NA	TGTGCCATCAGTGAGTCCGGACTAGCGGGCACAGATACGCAGTATTTT	CAISESGLAGTDTQYF
NA	TRBJ2-3	TRBV7-2	NA	TGTGCCAGCAGCGTGGGAACTTTTAGCACAGATACGCAGTATTTT	CASSVGTFSTDTQYF
TRBD2	TRBJ2-7	TRBV7-2	NA	TGTGCCAGCACCCTTACGGCGGTGGGCGGGAGGCAAACCTACGAGCAGTACTTC	CASTLTAVGGRQTYEQYF
TRBD2	TRBJ2-1	TRBV7-9	many	TGTGCCAGCAGCCAGGGCTGGGCTAGCGGGAGGTCCTACAATGAGCAGTTCTTC	CASSQGWASGRSYNEQFF
NA	TRBJ1-5	TRBV2	few	TGTGCCAGCAGTGAAGTTGACGGGGGGGCTCAGCCCCAGCATTTT	CASSEVDGGAQPQHF
NA	TRBJ2-7	TRBV2	NA	TGTGCCAGCAGGGGAGAGGGGTCCTACGAGCAGTACTTC	CASRGEGSYEQYF